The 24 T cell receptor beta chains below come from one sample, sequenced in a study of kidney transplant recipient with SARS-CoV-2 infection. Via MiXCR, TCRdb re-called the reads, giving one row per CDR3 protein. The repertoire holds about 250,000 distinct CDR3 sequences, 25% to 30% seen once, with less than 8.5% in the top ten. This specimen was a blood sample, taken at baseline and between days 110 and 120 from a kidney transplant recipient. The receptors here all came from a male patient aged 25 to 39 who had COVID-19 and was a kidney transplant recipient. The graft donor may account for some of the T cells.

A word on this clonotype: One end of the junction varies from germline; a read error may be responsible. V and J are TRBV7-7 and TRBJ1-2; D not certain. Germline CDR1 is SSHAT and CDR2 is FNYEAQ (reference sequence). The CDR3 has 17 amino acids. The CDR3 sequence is CASSRATKCRKTYDYTF. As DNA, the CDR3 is TGTGCCAGCAGCCGCGCAACTAAGTGCCGAAAGACCTATGACTACACCTTC.

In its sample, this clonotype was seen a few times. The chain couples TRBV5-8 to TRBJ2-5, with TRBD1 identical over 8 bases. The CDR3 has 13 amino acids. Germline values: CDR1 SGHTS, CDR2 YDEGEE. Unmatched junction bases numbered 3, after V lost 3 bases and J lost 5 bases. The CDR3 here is CASSSGGPETQYF. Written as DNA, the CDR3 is TGTGCCAGCAGCTCAGGGGGCCCCGAGACCCAGTACTTC. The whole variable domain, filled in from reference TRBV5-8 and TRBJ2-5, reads EAGVTQSPTHLIKTRGQQATLRCSPISGHTSVYWYQQALGLGLQFLLWYDEGEERNRGNFPPRFSGRQFPNYSSELNVNALELEDSALYLCASSSGGPETQYFGPGTRLLVL.

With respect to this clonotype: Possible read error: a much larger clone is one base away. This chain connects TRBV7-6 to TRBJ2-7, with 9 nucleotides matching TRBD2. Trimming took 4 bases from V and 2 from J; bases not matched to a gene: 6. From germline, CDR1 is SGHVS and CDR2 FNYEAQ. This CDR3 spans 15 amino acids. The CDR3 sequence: CASSSVSGGPYEQYF. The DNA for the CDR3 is TGTGCCAGCAGCTCAGTTAGCGGGGGACCCTACGAGCAGTACTTC.

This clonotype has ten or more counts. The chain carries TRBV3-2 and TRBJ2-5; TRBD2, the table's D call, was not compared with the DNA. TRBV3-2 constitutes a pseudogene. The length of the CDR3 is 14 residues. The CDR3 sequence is CASSQAGGWETQYF. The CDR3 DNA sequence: TGTGCCAGCAGCCAAGCGGGAGGGTGGGAGACCCAGTACTTC.

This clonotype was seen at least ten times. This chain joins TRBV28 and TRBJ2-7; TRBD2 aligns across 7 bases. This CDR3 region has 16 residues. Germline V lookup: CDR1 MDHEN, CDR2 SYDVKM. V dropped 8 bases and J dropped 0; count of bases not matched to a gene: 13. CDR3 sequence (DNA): TGTGCCAGCTTCGGCGTCGGGGGAGGGCCCTCCTACGAGCAGTACTTC. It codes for CASFGVGGGPSYEQYF.

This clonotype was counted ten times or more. Here the CDR3 reads CASSQGYRGLYEQYF. CDR3 coding DNA: TGCGCCAGCAGCCAAGGTTATCGGGGGCTCTACGAGCAGTACTTC. The chain combines TRBV4-3 with TRBJ2-7; D is tentatively TRBD1 or TRBD2 (6 bases each). This CDR3 is built from 15 residues. Germline CDR1 and CDR2: LGHNA and YSLEER. V lost 1 base to trimming and J lost 3 bases, with 13 bases between them.

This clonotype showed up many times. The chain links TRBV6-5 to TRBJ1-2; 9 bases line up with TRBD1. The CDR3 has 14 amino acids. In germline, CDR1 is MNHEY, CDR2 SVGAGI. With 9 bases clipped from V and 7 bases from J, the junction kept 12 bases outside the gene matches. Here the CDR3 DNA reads TGTGCCAGTTCTCCCTTACAGGGGGCGGGTGGCTACACCTTC. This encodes CASSPLQGAGGYTF.

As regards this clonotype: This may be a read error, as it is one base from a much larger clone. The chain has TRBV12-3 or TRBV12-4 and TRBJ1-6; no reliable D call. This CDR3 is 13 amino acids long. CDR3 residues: CASGNPENSPLHF. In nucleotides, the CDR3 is TGTGCAAGCGGGAACCCAGAGAATTCACCCCTCCACTTT.

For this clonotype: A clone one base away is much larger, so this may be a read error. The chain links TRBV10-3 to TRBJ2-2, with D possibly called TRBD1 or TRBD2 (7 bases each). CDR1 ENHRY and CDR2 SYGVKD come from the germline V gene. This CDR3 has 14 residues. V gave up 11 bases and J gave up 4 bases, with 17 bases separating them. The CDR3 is CAAEAGGATGELFF. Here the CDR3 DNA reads TGTGCCGCCGAGGCAGGGGGGGCCACCGGGGAGCTGTTTTTT.

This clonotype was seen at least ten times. The CDR3 loop reads CASSEPPGQGEAFF. CDR3 nucleotide sequence: TGCGCCAGCAGTGAGCCGCCGGGACAGGGCGAAGCTTTCTTT. The chain carries TRBV10-2 and TRBJ1-1; 9 bases are shared with TRBD1. The CDR3 contains 14 residues. J lost 8 bases, V lost 2 bases, and 6 bases had no gene match. Germline lookup yields CDR1 WSHSY and CDR2 SAAADI.

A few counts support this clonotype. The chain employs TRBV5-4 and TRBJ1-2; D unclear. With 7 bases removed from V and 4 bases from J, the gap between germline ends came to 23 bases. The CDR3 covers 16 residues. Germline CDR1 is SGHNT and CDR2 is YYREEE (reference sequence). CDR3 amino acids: CASPRNVPGKTYGYTF. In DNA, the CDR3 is TGTGCCAGCCCAAGAAACGTACCAGGAAAGACCTATGGCTACACCTTC.

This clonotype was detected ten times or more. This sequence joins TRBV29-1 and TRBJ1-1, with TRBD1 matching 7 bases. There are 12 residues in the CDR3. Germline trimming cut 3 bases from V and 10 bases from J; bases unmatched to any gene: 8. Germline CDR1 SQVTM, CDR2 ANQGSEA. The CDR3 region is CSVETQGQLAFF. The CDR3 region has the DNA TGCAGCGTTGAGACGCAGGGACAGCTAGCTTTCTTT.

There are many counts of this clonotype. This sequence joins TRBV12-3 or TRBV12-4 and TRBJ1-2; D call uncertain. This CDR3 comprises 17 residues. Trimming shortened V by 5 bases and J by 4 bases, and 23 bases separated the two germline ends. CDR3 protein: CASSQSATAGKTYGYTF. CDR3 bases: TGTGCCAGCAGTCAGAGTGCCACAGCAGGAAAGACCTATGGCTACACCTTC.

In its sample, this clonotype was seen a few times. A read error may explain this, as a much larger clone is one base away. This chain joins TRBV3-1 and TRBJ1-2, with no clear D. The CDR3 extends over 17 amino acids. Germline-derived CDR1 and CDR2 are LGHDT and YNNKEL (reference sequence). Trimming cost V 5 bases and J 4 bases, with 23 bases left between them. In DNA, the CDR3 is TGTGCCAGCAGCAAGGTACTCACCCTTCGAAAGACCTATGGCTACACCTTC. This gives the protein CASSKVLTLRKTYGYTF.

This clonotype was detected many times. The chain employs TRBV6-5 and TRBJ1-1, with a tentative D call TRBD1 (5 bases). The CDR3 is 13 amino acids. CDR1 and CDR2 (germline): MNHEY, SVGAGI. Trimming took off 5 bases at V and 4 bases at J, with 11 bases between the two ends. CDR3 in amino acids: CASSTRDSTEAFF. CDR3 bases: TGTGCCAGCAGTACCAGGGATAGCACTGAAGCTTTCTTT.

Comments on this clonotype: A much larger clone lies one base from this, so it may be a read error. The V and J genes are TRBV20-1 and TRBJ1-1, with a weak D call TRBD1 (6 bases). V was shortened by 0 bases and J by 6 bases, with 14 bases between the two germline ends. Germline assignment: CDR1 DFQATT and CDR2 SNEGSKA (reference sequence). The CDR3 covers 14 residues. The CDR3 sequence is CSARDTSGDAEAFF. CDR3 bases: TGCAGTGCTAGAGATACATCAGGGGACGCTGAAGCTTTCTTT.

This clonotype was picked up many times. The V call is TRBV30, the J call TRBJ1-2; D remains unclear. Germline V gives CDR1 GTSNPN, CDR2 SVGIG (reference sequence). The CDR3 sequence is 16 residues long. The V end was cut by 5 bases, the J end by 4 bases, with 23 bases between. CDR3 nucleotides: TGTGCCTGGTTTATCGAGCGTTATAGAAAGACCTATGGCTACACCTTC. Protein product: CAWFIERYRKTYGYTF.

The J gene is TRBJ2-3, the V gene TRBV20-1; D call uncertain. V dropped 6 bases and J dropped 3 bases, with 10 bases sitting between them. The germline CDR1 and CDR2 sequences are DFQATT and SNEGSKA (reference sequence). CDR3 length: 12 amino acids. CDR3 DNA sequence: TGCAGTGCCCCGAGCCCAACAGATACGCAGTATTTT. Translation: CSAPSPTDTQYF.

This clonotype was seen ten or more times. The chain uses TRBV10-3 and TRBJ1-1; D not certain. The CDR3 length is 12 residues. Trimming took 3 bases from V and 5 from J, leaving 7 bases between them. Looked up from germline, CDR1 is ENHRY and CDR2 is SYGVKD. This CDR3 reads CAISESRTEAFF. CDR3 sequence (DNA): TGTGCCATCAGTGAAAGTAGGACTGAAGCTTTCTTT.

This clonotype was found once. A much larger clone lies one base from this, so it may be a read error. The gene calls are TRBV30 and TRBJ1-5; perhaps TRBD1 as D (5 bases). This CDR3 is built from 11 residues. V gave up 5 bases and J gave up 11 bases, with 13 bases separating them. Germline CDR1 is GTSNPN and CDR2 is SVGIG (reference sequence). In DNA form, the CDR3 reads TGTGCCTGGGATCAGGGTCGTGCCCAGCATTTT. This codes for CAWDQGRAQHF.

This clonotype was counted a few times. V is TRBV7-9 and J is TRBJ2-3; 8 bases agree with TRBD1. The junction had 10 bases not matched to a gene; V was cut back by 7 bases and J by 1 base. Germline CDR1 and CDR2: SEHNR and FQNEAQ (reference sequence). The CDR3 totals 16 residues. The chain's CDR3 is CASTATPGQGTDTQYF. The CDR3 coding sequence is TGTGCCAGCACCGCAACACCGGGACAGGGCACAGATACGCAGTATTTT.

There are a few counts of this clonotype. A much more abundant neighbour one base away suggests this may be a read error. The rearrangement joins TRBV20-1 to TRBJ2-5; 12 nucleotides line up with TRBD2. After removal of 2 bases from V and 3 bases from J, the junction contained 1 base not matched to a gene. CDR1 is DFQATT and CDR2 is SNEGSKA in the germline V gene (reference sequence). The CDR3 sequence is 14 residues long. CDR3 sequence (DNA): TGCAGTGCTAGACTAGCGGGAGGGAAAGAGACCCAGTACTTC. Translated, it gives CSARLAGGKETQYF.

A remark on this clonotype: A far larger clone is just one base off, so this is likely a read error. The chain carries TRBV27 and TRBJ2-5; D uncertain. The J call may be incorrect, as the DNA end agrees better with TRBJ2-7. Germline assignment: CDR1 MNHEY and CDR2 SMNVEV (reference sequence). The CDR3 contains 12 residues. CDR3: CASSPKSGEQYF. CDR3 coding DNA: TGTGCCAGCAGTCCAAAATCGGGCGAGCAGTACTTC.

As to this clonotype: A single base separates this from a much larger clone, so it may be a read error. CDR3 protein: CANSRGDTLRKTYGYTF. CDR3 bases: TGTGCCAACAGCCGGGGTGACACCCTTCGAAAGACCTATGGCTACACCTTC. The chain couples TRBV3-1 to TRBJ1-2, with D unclear. This CDR3 comprises 17 residues. Per the germline V gene, CDR1 is LGHDT and CDR2 is YNNKEL (reference sequence).